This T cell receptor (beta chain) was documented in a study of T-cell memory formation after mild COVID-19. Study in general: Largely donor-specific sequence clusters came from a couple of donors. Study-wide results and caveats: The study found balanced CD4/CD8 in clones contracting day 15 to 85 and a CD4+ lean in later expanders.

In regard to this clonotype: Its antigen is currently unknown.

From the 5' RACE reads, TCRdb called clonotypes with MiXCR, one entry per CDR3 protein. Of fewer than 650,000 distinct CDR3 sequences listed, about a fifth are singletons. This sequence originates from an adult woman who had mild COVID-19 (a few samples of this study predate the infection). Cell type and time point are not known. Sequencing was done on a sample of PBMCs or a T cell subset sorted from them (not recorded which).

The CDR3 sequence is CASSPDLTGRIYNEQFF. For the CDR3, the DNA is TGTGCCAGCAGCCCCGACCTGACCGGGAGAATCTACAATGAGCAGTTCTTC. The chain combines TRBV7-2 with TRBJ2-1, with D possibly TRBD2 on 6 matching bases. CDR1 is SGHTA, CDR2 FQGNSA, per germline. V was shortened by 5 bases and J by 3 bases, with 20 bases between the two germline ends. This CDR3 has 17 amino acids.